Below, one T cell receptor beta chain is given with its context. Its antigen is not identified. Germline assignment: CDR1 SQVTM and CDR2 ANQGSEA. The CDR3 is 12 residues long. V was trimmed by 5 bases and J by 6 bases, leaving 8 bases between them. Unique molecular identifiers were incorporated when the TCRbeta library was constructed. TCRdb reprocessed the PCR reads with MiXCR, giving one entry per CDR3 protein. Counted here are fewer than 700,000 distinct CDR3 sequences, 10% to 15% occurring once; the ten biggest clones make up 2.2%. This entry is derived from a study of T-cell reconstitution after alpha-beta-depleted transplantation in children. Points from the study as a whole: Several patients had high TCRbeta diversity at day 60; it came from surviving recipient T cells and thymic progenitors. Fresh T-cell production supplied most of the T-cell counts and diversity seen one year after transplant. Several hundred rapidly expanded clones from non-depleted graft cells reportedly supplied alpha-beta T cells about two months post-transplant.

The material sequenced was PBMCs, mostly from graft donor cells, taken 360 days after TCRalphabeta/CD19-depleted stem cell transplant. The chain recombines TRBV29-1 with TRBJ2-6; D not certain. This TCR was sampled from a male patient under 18 who had a stem cell transplant for acute myeloid leukemia, so the T cells may come from the graft donor. CDR3 region: CSVLDEANVLTF. CDR3 nucleotides: TGCAGCGTTCTTGACGAGGCCAACGTCCTGACTTTC.